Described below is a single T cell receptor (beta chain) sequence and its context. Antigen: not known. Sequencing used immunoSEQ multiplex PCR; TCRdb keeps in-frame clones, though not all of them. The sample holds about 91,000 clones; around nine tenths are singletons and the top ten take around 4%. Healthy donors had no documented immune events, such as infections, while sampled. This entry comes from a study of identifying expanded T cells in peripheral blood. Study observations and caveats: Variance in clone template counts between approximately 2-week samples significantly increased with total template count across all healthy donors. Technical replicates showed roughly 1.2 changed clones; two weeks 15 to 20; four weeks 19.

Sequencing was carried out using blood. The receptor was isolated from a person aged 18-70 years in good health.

This CDR3 is CASSYGQGGYEQYF. DNA of the CDR3: TGTGCCAGCAGTTACGGACAGGGCGGCTACGAGCAGTACTTC. The V and J genes are TRBV6-5 and TRBJ2-7, with TRBD1 matching 8 bases. The CDR3 is made up of 14 amino acids. V gave up 2 bases and J gave up 3 bases; unmatched junction bases: 3. CDR1 MNHEY and CDR2 SVGAGI come from the germline V gene.